This T cell receptor beta chain was identified in a study of T-cell memory formation after mild COVID-19. One entry per CDR3 protein, called by TCRdb with MiXCR from the 5' RACE reads. The table shows about 170,000 distinct CDR3 sequences, with around 13% occurring only once. With 1 base removed from V and 6 bases from J, the gap between germline ends came to 10 bases. Germline values: CDR1 KGHSH, CDR2 LQKENI. CDR3 size: 14 residues. Only a few counts were recorded for this clonotype. V is TRBV18 and J is TRBJ1-3; D unresolved. Specimen: PBMCs or a T cell subset sorted from them (not recorded which). This clonotype originated in a man between 18 and 35 years old who had mild COVID-19 (a few samples of this study predate the infection). Cell type and time point are not known. CDR3 sequence (DNA): TGTGCCAGCTCACCACGGGGTTTCGAAAACACCATATATTTT. Translation gives CASSPRGFENTIYF.